This T cell receptor beta chain was observed in a study of cytomegalovirus exposure and HLA in healthy donors. In the case of this clone: The antigen is not known.

Donors had nominal health at sampling but likely had unrecorded immune exposures. V shed 1 base and J shed 6 bases, with 6 bases lying between them. The CDR3 is made up of 13 amino acids. Germline assignment: CDR1 SGHVS and CDR2 FQNEAQ. Use of 60 Vbeta and 13 Jbeta primers characterized the PCR. Here immunoSEQ multiplex PCR was the method, and the copy in TCRdb shows in-frame clones only, minus some. There are about 83,000 clones in the sample; about 79% occur only once, and 5.5% to 7% lies in the top ten. Findings and limits, study-wide: For most TCR beta V segments, an earlier analysis put the productive rate at about 87% or about 30% of the time. Roughly even sequencing depth across donors was the assumption behind the presence/absence analyses. A later analysis appeared to link common viral pathogens to several of the most significant clusters.

Sample: PBMCs. The genes are TRBV7-8 and TRBJ2-2, with D possibly being TRBD1 (6 bases). The receptor was derived from a man aged 18-30 years in good health and CMV-seropositive. For the CDR3, the DNA is TGTGCCAGCAGCTTAGACAGGGCCGGGGAGCTGTTTTTT. It encodes CASSLDRAGELFF.